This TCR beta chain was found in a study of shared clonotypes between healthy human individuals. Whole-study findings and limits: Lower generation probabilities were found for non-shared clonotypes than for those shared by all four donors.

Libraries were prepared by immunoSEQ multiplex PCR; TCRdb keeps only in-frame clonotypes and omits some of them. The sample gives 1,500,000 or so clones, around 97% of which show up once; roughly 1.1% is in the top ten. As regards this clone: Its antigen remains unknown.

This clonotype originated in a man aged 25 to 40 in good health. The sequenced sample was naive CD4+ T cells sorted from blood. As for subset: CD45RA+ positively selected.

CDR3 in DNA: TGTGCCAGCAGTTACCCCCGGGCAGGGAACAATGAGCAGTTCTTC. It specifies CASSYPRAGNNEQFF. This sequence joins TRBV6-6 and TRBJ2-1, with D possibly matching TRBD1 (5 bases). From germline, CDR1 is MNHNY and CDR2 SVGAGI (reference sequence). The CDR3 is made up of 15 amino acids. V was pared by 2 bases and J by 5 bases, with 13 bases between.